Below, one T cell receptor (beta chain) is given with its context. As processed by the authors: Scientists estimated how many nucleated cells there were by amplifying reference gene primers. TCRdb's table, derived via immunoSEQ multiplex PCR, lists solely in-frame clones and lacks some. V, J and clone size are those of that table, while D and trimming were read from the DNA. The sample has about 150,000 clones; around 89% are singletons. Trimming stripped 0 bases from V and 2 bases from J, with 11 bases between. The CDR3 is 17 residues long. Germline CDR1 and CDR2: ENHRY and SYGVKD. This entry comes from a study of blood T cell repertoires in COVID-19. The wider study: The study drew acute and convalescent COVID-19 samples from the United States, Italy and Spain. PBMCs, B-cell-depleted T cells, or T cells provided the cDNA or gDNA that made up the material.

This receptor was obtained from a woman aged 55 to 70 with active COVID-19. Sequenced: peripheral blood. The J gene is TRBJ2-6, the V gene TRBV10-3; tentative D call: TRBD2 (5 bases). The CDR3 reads CAISESIGSAGANVLTF. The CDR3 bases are TGTGCCATCAGTGAGTCGATAGGTAGCGCTGGGGCCAACGTCCTGACTTTC.